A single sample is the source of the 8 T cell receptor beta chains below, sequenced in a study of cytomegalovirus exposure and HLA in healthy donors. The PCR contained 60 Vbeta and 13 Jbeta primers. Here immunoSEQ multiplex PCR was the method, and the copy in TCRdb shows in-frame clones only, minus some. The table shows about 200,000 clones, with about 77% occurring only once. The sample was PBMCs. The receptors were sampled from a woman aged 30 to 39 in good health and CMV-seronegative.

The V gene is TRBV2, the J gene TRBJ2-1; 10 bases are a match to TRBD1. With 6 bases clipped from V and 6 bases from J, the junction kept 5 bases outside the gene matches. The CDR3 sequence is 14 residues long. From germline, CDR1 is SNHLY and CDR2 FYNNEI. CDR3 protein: CASSWTGGSNEQFF. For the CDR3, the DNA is TGTGCCAGCAGCTGGACAGGGGGTTCCAATGAGCAGTTCTTC.

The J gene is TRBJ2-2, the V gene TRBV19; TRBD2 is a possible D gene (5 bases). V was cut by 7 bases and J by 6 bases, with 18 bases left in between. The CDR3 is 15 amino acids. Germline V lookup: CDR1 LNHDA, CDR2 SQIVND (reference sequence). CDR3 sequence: CASTPGSSFAGELFF. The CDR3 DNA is TGTGCCAGTACCCCGGGATCGTCTTTTGCCGGGGAGCTGTTTTTT.

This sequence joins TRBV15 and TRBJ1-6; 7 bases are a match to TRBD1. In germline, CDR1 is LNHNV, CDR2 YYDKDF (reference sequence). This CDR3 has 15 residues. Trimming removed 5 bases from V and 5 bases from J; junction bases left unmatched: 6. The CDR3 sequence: CATSRSTGDNSPLHF. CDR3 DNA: TGTGCCACCAGCCGATCTACAGGGGATAATTCACCCCTCCACTTT.

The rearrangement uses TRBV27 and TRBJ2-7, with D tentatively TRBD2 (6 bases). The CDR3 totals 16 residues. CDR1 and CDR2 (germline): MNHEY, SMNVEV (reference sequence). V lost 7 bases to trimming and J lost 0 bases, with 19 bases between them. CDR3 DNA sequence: TGTGCCAGCACCCCCTCAGCGGGCACCTTCTCCTACGAGCAGTACTTC. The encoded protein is CASTPSAGTFSYEQYF.

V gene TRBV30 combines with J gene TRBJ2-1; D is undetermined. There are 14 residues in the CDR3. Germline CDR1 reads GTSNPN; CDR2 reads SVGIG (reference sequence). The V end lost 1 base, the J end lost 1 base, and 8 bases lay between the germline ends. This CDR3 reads CAWSGAVSYNEQFF. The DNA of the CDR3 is TGTGCCTGGAGTGGGGCAGTATCCTACAATGAGCAGTTCTTC.

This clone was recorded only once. CDR3 sequence (DNA): TGTGCCAGCAGCGTAGGCCCCGGGACTAGCGGCTACGAGCAGTACTTC. It translates to CASSVGPGTSGYEQYF. J is TRBJ2-7 and V is TRBV9; TRBD2 agrees at 11 bases. The CDR3 sequence is 16 residues long. The V gene's germline CDR1 is SGDLS and CDR2 YYNGEE. The V and J ends lost 0 bases and 3 bases, in that order; junction bases with no gene match: 5.

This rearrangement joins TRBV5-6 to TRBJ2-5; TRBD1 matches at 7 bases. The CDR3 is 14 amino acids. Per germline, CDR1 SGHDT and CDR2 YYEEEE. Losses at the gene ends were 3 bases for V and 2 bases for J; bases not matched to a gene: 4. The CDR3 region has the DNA TGTGCCAGCAGCTGGGACAGAATTCAAGAGACCCAGTACTTC. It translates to CASSWDRIQETQYF.

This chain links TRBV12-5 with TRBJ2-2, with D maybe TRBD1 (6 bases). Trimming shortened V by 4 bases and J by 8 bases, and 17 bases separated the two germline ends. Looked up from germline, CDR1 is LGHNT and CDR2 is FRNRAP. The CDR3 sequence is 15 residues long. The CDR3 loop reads CASGYRSAGDGELFF. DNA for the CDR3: TGTGCTAGTGGTTACCGGTCGGCAGGGGATGGGGAGCTGTTTTTT.